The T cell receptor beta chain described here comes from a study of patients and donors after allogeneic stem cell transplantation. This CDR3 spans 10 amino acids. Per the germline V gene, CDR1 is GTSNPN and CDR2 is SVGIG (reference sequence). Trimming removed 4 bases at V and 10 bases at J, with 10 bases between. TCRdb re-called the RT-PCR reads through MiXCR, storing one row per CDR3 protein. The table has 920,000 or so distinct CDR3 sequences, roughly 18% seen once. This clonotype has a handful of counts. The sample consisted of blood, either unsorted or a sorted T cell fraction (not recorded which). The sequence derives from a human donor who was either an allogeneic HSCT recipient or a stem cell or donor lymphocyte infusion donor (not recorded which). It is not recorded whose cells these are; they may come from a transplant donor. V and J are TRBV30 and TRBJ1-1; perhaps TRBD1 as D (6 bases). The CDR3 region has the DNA TGTGCCTGGATACAGGGTCGAGCTTTCTTT. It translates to CAWIQGRAFF.